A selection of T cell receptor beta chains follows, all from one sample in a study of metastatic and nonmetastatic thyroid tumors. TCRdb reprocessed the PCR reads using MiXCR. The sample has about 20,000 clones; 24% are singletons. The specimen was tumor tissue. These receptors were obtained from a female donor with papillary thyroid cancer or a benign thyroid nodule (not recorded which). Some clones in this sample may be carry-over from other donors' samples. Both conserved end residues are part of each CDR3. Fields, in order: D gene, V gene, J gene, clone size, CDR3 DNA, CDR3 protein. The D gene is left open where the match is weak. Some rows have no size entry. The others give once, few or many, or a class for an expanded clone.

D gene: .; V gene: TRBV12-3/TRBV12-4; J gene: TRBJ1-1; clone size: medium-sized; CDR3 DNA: TGTGCCAGCAGTTTCGGGGTGAGGAGAACTGAAGCTTTCTTT; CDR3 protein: CASSFGVRRTEAFF
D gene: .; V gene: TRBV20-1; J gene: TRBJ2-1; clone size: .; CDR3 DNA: TGCAGTGCGCCATACGGACGATCGTTATACAATGAGCAGTTCTTC; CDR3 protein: CSAPYGRSLYNEQFF
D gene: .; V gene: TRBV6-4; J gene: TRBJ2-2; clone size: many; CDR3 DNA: TGTGCCAGCAGTGACAGGGGGTCCGGGGAGCTGTTTTTT; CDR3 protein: CASSDRGSGELFF
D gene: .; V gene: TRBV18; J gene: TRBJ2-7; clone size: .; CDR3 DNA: TGTGCCAGCTCACAAGGGGATTACGAGCAGTACTTC; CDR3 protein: CASSQGDYEQYF
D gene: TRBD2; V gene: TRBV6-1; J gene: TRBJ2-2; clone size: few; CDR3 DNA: TGTGCCAGCCGACTCGGGGGGATCGGGGAGCTGTTTTTT; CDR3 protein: CASRLGGIGELFF
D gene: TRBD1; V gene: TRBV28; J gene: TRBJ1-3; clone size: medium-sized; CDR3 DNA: TGTGCCAGCAGCGGGTGGGGACAGGGGAGAAACACCATATATTTT; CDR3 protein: CASSGWGQGRNTIYF
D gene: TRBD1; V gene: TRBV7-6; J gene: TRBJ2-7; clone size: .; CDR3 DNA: TGTGCCAGCAGCTTAGCGGACAGGGGGTCCTACGAGCAGTACTTC; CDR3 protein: CASSLADRGSYEQYF
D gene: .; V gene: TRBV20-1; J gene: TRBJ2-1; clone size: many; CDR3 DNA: TGCAGTGCTAGTCCCACGAGACGGCTTAGCAATGAGCAGTTCTTC; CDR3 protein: CSASPTRRLSNEQFF
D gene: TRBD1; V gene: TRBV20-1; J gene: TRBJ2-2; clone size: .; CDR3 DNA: TGCAGTTCCTCCGGGACAGTGGAAACCGGGGAGCTGTTTTTT; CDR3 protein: CSSSGTVETGELFF
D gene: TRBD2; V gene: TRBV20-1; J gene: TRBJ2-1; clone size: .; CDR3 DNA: TGCAGTGCTAGTTCGGGACTAGCGGGAATCAATGAGCAGTTCTTC; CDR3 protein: CSASSGLAGINEQFF